This T cell receptor (beta chain) emerged from a study of cytomegalovirus exposure and HLA in healthy donors. Points from the study as a whole: Most of the TCR beta V segments (in an earlier analysis) were productive either about 87% or about 30% of the time. Excluded: some indistinguishable V segments such as TRBV6-2 and TRBV6-3.

A remark on this clone: Antigen: not known.

It was with 60 Vbeta and 13 Jbeta primers that the PCR ran. Generated by immunoSEQ multiplex PCR, the TCRdb table keeps only in-frame clones and is missing some. The sample consists of roughly 190,000 clones, roughly 74% of them appearing once. This CDR3 has 13 residues. V lost 1 base, J lost 5 bases, and 8 bases lay in between. CDR1 LGHNA and CDR2 YSLEER come from the germline V gene. The chain is built from TRBV4-3 and TRBJ1-1, with unresolved D. The clonotype comes from a woman aged 25-40 years in good health and CMV-seronegative. The material sequenced was PBMCs. CDR3 residues: CASSQGRTTEAFF. In nucleotides, the CDR3 is TGCGCCAGCAGCCAAGGGAGGACTACTGAAGCTTTCTTT.